The 19 T cell receptor beta chains presented below share a single source sample, sequenced in a study of shared clonotypes between healthy human individuals. This table comes from immunoSEQ multiplex PCR, and its TCRdb copy is limited to in-frame clones, with some not included. The table has about 680,000 clones, approximately 73% seen once. The source material was memory CD4+ T cells sorted from blood. Sample subset: CD45RA-negative fraction. These receptors were obtained from a woman aged 25-40 years in good health.

This sequence joins TRBV29-1 and TRBJ2-1, with a tentative D call TRBD2 (5 bases). Germline CDR1 SQVTM, CDR2 ANQGSEA. This CDR3 has 15 amino acids. Trimming left V 0 bases short and J 7 bases short, with 16 bases between. The CDR3, as DNA: TGCAGCGTTGAAGATCGGGATTTACCGGGTAATGAGCAGTTCTTC. Amino acid sequence: CSVEDRDLPGNEQFF.

The chain carries TRBV28 and TRBJ2-3, with a tentative D call TRBD1 (6 bases). The CDR3 loop spans 12 amino acids. V gave up 7 bases and J gave up 11 bases, with 16 bases separating them. Germline V gives CDR1 MDHEN, CDR2 SYDVKM. CDR3 sequence reads: CASTSGDTRQYF. Written as DNA, the CDR3 is TGTGCCAGCACCTCTGGGGACACTCGGCAGTATTTT. Filled out from reference TRBV28 and TRBJ2-3, the complete variable domain reads DVKVTQSSRYLVKRTGEKVFLECVQDMDHENMFWYRQDPGLGLRLIYFSYDVKMKEKGDIPEGYSVSREKKERFSLILESASTNQTSMYLCASTSGDTRQYFGPGTRLTVL.

This chain joins TRBV2 and TRBJ2-3; D is perhaps TRBD1 (5 bases). V was cut by 6 bases and J by 2 bases, with 15 bases left in between. The CDR3 loop spans 15 amino acids. Germline V CDR1 and CDR2: SNHLY, FYNNEI. The CDR3 protein is CASRPTTDSTDTQYF. CDR3 bases: TGTGCCAGCAGACCGACGACAGACTCCACAGATACGCAGTATTTT.

This clone was found a few times. The chain recombines TRBV7-8 with TRBJ2-3; 7 bases are a match to TRBD2. Germline trimming cut 5 bases from V and 4 bases from J; bases unmatched to any gene: 9. The length of the CDR3 is 15 residues. Germline CDR1 is SGHVS and CDR2 is FQNEAQ. This chain's CDR3 is CASSPRAGVADTQYF. Here the CDR3 DNA reads TGTGCCAGCAGCCCTAGGGCGGGAGTGGCAGATACGCAGTATTTT.

The J gene is TRBJ1-2, the V gene TRBV9, with TRBD1 matching over 10 bases. This CDR3 region has 15 residues. V shed 3 bases, J shed 4 bases, and the junction held 6 bases outside the gene matches. Germline lookup yields CDR1 SGDLS and CDR2 YYNGEE. The CDR3 region is CASSGWTGGGYGYTF. The CDR3 DNA reads TGTGCCAGCAGCGGATGGACAGGGGGTGGCTATGGCTACACCTTC.

The chain recombines TRBV28 with TRBJ1-1; TRBD1 is a possible D gene (5 bases). Germline-derived CDR1 and CDR2 are MDHEN and SYDVKM. This CDR3 is built from 17 residues. V lost 4 bases and J lost 1, with 19 bases in between. CDR3 protein: CASSSPRPRQGNTEAFF. In DNA, the CDR3 is TGTGCCAGCAGTTCCCCAAGACCTCGGCAGGGGAACACTGAAGCTTTCTTT. The full variable domain, in which reference TRBV28 and TRBJ1-1 provide the parts outside the CDR3, is DVKVTQSSRYLVKRTGEKVFLECVQDMDHENMFWYRQDPGLGLRLIYFSYDVKMKEKGDIPEGYSVSREKKERFSLILESASTNQTSMYLCASSSPRPRQGNTEAFFGQGTRLTVV.

The CDR3 loop is CASSYGVAESYEQYF. The CDR3 nucleotides read TGTGCCAGCAGTTACGGGGTAGCGGAGTCCTACGAGCAGTACTTC. The chain couples TRBV6-5 to TRBJ2-7; possibly TRBD2 for D (6 bases). The CDR3 contains 15 residues. V lost 2 bases and J lost 1, with 12 bases in between. Germline V lookup: CDR1 MNHEY, CDR2 SVGAGI.

This chain joins TRBV19 and TRBJ1-5, with D maybe TRBD1 (5 bases). The length of the CDR3 is 13 residues. Trimming removed 5 bases from V and 5 bases from J, with 10 bases in between. CDR1 and CDR2 from the germline V gene are LNHDA and SQIVND (reference sequence). The CDR3 region has the DNA TGTGCCAGTAGTCCGGGGCTCTATCAGCCCCAGCATTTT. It codes for CASSPGLYQPQHF.

This clone has a handful of counts. The chain employs TRBV10-2 and TRBJ1-1, with a weak D call TRBD1 (5 bases). CDR1 is WSHSY, CDR2 SAAADI, per germline. Trimming left V 2 bases short and J 10 bases short, with 8 bases between. The CDR3 is 11 residues long. The CDR3 protein is CASSEMRGAFF. The CDR3 DNA sequence: TGCGCCAGCAGTGAGATGAGGGGAGCTTTCTTT.

The chain combines TRBV13 with TRBJ2-7; D is perhaps TRBD2 (5 bases). CDR1 and CDR2 (germline): PRHDT, FYEKMQ (reference sequence). V was cut by 4 bases and J by 0 bases, with 13 bases left in between. This CDR3 contains 15 residues. The CDR3 region has the DNA TGTGCCAGCAGCTCCCGGCGGGCCCTCTCCTACGAGCAGTACTTC. It encodes CASSSRRALSYEQYF. The full variable domain, in which reference TRBV13 and TRBJ2-7 provide the parts outside the CDR3, is AAGVIQSPRHLIKEKRETATLKCYPIPRHDTVYWYQQGPGQDPQFLISFYEKMQSDKGSIPDRFSAQQFSDYHSELNMSSLELGDSALYFCASSSRRALSYEQYFGPGTRLTVT.

This chain joins TRBV18 and TRBJ2-1, with TRBD2 identical over 10 bases. Germline values: CDR1 KGHSH, CDR2 LQKENI. V trimming: 8 bases; J trimming: 4 bases; junction bases outside the gene matches: 8. This CDR3 spans 15 amino acids. Written as DNA, the CDR3 is TGTGCCAGCCGCCTAGCGGGAGATTTTTACAATGAGCAGTTCTTC. Translation: CASRLAGDFYNEQFF.

This chain connects TRBV5-4 to TRBJ2-2, with TRBD1 matching 9 bases. CDR1 SGHNT and CDR2 YYREEE come from the germline V gene (reference sequence). The length of the CDR3 is 16 residues. The J segment lost 3 bases and the V segment lost 5 bases, leaving 8 bases of the junction unmatched. The CDR3 nucleotides read TGTGCCAGCAGACCACAGGGGGCGGAGGACACCGGGGAGCTGTTTTTT. Protein: CASRPQGAEDTGELFF.

J is TRBJ1-4 and V is TRBV30, with TRBD1 matching over 7 bases. V dropped 3 bases and J dropped 4; count of bases not matched to a gene: 8. Germline-derived CDR1 and CDR2 are GTSNPN and SVGIG (reference sequence). The CDR3 covers 15 residues. DNA of the CDR3: TGTGCCTGGAGCGGTGCTGGACAGGTTAATGAAAAACTGTTTTTT. Amino acid sequence: CAWSGAGQVNEKLFF.

The rearrangement links TRBV27 to TRBJ2-1, with no clear D. The CDR3 length is 15 residues. The germline V gene encodes CDR1 MNHEY and CDR2 SMNVEV (reference sequence). The ends were cut back, 6 bases at V and 0 bases at J, with 12 bases in the middle. The DNA of the CDR3 is TGTGCCAGCAGACGGACCCTTAGCTCCTACAATGAGCAGTTCTTC. It specifies CASRRTLSSYNEQFF.

The rearrangement links TRBV4-1 to TRBJ2-1; the D call may be TRBD1 or TRBD2 (5 bases each). The CDR3 consists of 16 residues. CDR1 is MGHRA, CDR2 YSYEKL, per germline. V was shortened by 2 bases and J by 8 bases, with 19 bases between the two germline ends. This chain's CDR3 is CASSQTPGTPIDEQFF. Written as DNA, the CDR3 is TGCGCCAGCAGCCAAACCCCCGGGACCCCGATTGATGAGCAGTTCTTC.

J is TRBJ1-1 and V is TRBV6-1, with 9 bases identical to TRBD1. Germline V gene sequence: CDR1 MNHNS, CDR2 SASEGT. Losses at the gene ends were 5 bases for V and 5 bases for J; bases not matched to a gene: 9. This CDR3 contains 15 residues. The DNA of the CDR3 is TGTGCCAGCAGTACACAGGGGGCTCAGGGGACTGAAGCTTTCTTT. Amino acid sequence: CASSTQGAQGTEAFF.

This clone appeared once. V is TRBV18 and J is TRBJ2-5; TRBD2 matches at 10 bases. Germline values: CDR1 KGHSH, CDR2 LQKENI. V lost 6 bases, J lost 2 bases, and 6 bases stayed unmatched. The CDR3 extends over 15 amino acids. This CDR3 reads CASSSGLAIQETQYF. In DNA form, the CDR3 reads TGTGCCAGCTCTTCGGGACTAGCGATTCAAGAGACCCAGTACTTC.

This chain uses TRBV5-1 with TRBJ1-2; possibly TRBD1 for D (6 bases). CDR3 length: 14 amino acids. Germline CDR1 and CDR2: SGHRS and YFSETQ. V lost 2 bases and J 1 base, leaving 9 bases between the germline ends. CDR3 amino acids: CASSLAGDNYGYTF. The CDR3 DNA reads as TGCGCCAGCAGCTTAGCAGGGGATAACTATGGCTACACCTTC.

This clone was found a few times. The chain combines TRBV30 with TRBJ1-6, with D unclear. The CDR3 loop spans 17 amino acids. V shed 2 bases and J shed 0 bases, with 14 bases lying between them. Germline CDR1 is GTSNPN and CDR2 is SVGIG (reference sequence). The CDR3 bases are TGTGCCTGGAGTACGAGGGCAGTGAGCTCCTATAATTCACCCCTCCACTTT. Translated, it gives CAWSTRAVSSYNSPLHF.